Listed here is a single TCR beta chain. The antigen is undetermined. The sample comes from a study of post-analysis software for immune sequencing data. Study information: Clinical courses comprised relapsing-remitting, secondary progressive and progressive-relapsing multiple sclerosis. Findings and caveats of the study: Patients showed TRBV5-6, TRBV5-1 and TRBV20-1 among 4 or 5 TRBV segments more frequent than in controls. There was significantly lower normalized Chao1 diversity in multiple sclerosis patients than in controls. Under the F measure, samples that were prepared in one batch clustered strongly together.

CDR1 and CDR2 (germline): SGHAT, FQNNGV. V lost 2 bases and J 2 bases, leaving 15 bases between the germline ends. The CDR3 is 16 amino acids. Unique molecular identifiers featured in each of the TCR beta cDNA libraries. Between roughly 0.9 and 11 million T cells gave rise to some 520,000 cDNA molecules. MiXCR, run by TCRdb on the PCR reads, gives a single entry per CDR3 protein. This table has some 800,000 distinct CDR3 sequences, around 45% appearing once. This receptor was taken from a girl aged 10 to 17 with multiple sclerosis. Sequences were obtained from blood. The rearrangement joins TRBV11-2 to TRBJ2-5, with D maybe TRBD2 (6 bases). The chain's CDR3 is CASSLSVGRSQETQYF. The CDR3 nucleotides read TGTGCCAGCAGCTTAAGCGTTGGGAGGTCTCAAGAGACCCAGTACTTC. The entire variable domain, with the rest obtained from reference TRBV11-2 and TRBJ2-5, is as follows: EAGVAQSPRYKIIEKRQSVAFWCNPISGHATLYWYQQILGQGPKLLIQFQNNGVVDDSQLPKDRFSAERLKGVDSTLKIQPAKLEDSAVYLCASSLSVGRSQETQYFGPGTRLLVL.